This TCR beta chain comes out of a study of Ad26.COV2.S vaccination and SARS-CoV-2 variants. Treatment reported: roughly 20 received Ad26.COV2.S at low or high dose, single or two shots; about 5 received placebo; per-sample allocation not given. Vaccine and placebo recipients were sampled on day 63 after the first injection. The CDR3 consists of 13 residues. Trimming cost V 0 bases and J 1 base, with 1 base left between them. CDR1 is MNHEY, CDR2 SVGAGI, per germline. Clones were read by immunoSEQ multiplex PCR, and TCRdb kept only the in-frame ones, dropping some. The sample lists 300,000 to 400,000 clones; roughly nine tenths were seen once.

The TCR was taken from a person aged 18-60 years who received the Ad26.COV2.S COVID-19 vaccine or a placebo. Sequencing used peripheral blood, obtained in a trial of Ad26.COV2.S vaccine versus placebo. The J gene is TRBJ1-3, the V gene TRBV6-5; D not certain. The CDR3 DNA sequence: TGTGCCAGCAGTTACTCGTCTGGAAACACCATATATTTT. Amino acid sequence: CASSYSSGNTIYF.